This TCR beta chain was retrieved from a study of cytomegalovirus exposure and HLA in healthy donors. The PCR made use of 60 Vbeta and 13 Jbeta primers. Generated by immunoSEQ multiplex PCR, the TCRdb table keeps only in-frame clones and is missing some. The table shows 89,000 or so clones, with approximately 75% occurring only once. Study-wide findings and caveats: Sequencing had likely introduced a cluster of highly shared sequence variants as an artifact. The study labeled around 160 TCR beta chains cytomegalovirus-associated. Earlier analysis yielded a pattern in which most TCR beta V segments were productive about 90% or about 30% of the time. Solely CMV serostatus was available to characterize immune exposure.

As regards this clone: Its target is unknown.

This clonotype was obtained from a man aged 55 to 69 in good health and CMV-seronegative. The sequenced sample consisted of PBMCs.

CDR3 DNA: TGTGCCAGCAGCAAAGGGGAGGGGAGGCTAGCCAAAAACATTCAGTACTTC. Translating it yields CASSKGEGRLAKNIQYF. V is TRBV21-1 and J is TRBJ2-4; the listed D gene, TRBD2, was not tested against the DNA. TRBV21-1 is a pseudogene locus. CDR3 size: 17 residues.